This entry is about one T cell receptor beta chain. The antigen remains undetermined. Trimming took 0 bases from V and 5 from J, leaving 14 bases between them. Germline assignment: CDR1 SGHVS and CDR2 FQNEAQ. This CDR3 has 16 amino acids. Primers for the PCR totalled 60 Vbeta and 13 Jbeta. The assay was immunoSEQ multiplex PCR, and TCRdb's table has in-frame clones only and misses some. Seen here are roughly 180,000 clones, more than 65% observed once, and the top ten hold approximately 2.9%. The data derive from a study of cytomegalovirus exposure and HLA in healthy donors. Overall study results and limits: Accurate HLA-A and HLA-B prediction from TCR beta sequences was reported for most subjects.

The sequenced sample was PBMCs. The genes are TRBV7-8 and TRBJ1-5; D might be TRBD1 (5 bases). The receptor was derived from a female donor in good health and CMV-seronegative. The CDR3 DNA sequence: TGTGCCAGCAGCTTAGCGCGGGGAAGGGGCGATCAGCCCCAGCATTTT. It encodes CASSLARGRGDQPQHF.